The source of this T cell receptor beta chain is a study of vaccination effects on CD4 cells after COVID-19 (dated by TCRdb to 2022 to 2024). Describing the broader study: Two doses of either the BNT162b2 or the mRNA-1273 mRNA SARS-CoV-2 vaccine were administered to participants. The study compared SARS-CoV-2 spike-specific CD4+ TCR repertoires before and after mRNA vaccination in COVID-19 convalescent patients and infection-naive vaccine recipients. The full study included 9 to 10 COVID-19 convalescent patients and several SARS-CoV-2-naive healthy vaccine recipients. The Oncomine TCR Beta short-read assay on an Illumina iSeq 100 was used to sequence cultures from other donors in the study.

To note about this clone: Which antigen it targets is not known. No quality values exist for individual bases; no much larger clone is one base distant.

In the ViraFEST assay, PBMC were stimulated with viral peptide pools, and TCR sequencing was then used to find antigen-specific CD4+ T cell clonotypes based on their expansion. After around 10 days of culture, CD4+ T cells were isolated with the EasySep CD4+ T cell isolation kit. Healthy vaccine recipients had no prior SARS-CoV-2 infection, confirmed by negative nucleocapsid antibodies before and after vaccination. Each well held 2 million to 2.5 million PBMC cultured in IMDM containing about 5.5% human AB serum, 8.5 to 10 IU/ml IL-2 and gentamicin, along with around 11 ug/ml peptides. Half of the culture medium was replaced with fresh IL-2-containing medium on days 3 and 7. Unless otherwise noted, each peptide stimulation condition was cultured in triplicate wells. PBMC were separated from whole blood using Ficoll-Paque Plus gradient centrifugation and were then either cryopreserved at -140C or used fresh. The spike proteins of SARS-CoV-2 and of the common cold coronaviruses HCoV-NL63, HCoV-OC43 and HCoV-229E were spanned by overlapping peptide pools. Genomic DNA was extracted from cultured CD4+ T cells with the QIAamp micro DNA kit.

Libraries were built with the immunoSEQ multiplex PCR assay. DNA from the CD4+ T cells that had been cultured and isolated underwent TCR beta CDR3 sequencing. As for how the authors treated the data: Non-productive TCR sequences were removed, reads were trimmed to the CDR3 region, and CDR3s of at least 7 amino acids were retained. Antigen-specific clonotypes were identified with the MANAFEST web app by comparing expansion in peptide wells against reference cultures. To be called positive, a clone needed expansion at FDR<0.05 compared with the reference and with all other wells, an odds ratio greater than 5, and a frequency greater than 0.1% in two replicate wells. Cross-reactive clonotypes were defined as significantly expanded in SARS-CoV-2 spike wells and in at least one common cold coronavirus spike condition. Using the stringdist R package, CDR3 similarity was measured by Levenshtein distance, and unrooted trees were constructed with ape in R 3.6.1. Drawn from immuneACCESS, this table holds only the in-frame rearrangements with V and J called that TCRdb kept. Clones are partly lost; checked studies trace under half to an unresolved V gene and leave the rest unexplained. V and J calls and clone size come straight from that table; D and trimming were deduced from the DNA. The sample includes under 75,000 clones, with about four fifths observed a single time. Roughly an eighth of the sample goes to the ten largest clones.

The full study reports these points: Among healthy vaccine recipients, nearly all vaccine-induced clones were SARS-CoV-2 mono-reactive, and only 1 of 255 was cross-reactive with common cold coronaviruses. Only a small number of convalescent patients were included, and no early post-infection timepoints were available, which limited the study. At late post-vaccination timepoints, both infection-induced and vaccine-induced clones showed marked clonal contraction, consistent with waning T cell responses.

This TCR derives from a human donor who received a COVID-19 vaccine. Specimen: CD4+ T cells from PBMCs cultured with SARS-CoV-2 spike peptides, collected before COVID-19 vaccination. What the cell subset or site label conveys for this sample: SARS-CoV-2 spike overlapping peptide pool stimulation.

CDR3 region: CASSPGGQQETQYF. The nucleotides are TGTGCCAGCAGTCCAGGGGGCCAACAAGAGACCCAGTACTTC. The chain is assembled from TRBV6-6 and TRBJ2-5; 8 middle bases align to TRBD1. Relative to germline, V is missing 5 bases and J is missing 2 bases, with 4 bases of the junction outside any gene match. The CDR3 numbers 14 residues from cysteine through phenylalanine. Just the 42-base CDR3 DNA is kept, in frame starting at base 1. Via the germline V gene (reference sequence), CDR1 is MNHNY and CDR2 SVGAGI.